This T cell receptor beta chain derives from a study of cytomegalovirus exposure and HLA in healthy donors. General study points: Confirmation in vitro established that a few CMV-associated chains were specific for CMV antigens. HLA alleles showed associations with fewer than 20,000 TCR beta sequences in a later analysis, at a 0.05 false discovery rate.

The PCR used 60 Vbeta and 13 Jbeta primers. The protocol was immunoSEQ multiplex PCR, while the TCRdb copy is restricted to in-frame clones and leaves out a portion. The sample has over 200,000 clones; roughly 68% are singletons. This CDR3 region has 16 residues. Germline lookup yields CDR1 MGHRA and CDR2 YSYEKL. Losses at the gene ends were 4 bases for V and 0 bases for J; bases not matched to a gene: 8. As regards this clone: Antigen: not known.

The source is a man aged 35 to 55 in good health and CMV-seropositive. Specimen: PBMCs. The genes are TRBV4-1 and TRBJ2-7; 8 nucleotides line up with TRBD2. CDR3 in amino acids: CASSPRAGASSYEQYF. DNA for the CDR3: TGCGCCAGCAGCCCGCGAGCGGGGGCCAGCTCCTACGAGCAGTACTTC.